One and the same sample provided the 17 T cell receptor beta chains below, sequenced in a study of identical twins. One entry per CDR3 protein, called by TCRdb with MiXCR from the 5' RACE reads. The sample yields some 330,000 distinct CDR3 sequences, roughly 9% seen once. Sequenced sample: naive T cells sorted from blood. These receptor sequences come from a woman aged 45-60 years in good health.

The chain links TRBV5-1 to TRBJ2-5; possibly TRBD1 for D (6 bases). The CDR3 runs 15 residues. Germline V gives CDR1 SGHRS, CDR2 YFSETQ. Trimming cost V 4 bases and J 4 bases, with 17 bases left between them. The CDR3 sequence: CASSPTQGLGETQYF. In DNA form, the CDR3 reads TGCGCCAGCAGCCCGACCCAGGGGTTGGGAGAGACCCAGTACTTC.

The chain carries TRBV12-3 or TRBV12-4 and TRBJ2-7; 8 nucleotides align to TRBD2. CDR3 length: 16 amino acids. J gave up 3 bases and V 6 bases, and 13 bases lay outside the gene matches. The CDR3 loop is CASRSGGFGGYYEQYF. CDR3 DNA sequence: TGTGCCAGCAGGTCGGGGGGGTTTGGGGGTTACTACGAGCAGTACTTC.

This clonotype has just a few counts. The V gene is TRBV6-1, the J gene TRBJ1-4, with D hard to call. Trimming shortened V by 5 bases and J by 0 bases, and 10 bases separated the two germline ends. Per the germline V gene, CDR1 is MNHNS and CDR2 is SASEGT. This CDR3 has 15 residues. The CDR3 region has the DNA TGTGCCAGCAGTTTCCCCGGGGCAACTAATGAAAAACTGTTTTTT. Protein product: CASSFPGATNEKLFF.

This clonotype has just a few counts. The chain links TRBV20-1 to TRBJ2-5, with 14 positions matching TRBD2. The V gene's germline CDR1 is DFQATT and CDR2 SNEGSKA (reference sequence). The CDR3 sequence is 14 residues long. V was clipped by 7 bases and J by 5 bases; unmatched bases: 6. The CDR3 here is CSVPRLAGGETQYF. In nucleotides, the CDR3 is TGCAGTGTCCCGAGACTAGCGGGAGGGGAGACCCAGTACTTC.

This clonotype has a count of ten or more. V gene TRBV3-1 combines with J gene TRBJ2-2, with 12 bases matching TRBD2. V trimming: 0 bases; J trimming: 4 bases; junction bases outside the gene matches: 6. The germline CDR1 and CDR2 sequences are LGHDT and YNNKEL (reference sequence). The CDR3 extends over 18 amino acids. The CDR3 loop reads CASSQELAGGRVTGELFF. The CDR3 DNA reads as TGTGCCAGCAGCCAAGAACTAGCGGGAGGACGAGTCACCGGGGAGCTGTTTTTT.

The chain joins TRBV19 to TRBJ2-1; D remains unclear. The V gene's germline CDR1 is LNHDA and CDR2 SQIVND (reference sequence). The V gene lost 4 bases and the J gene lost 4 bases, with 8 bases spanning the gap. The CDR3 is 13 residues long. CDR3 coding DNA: TGTGCCAGTAGTAGCCAGCAGTACAATGAGCAGTTCTTC. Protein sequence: CASSSQQYNEQFF.

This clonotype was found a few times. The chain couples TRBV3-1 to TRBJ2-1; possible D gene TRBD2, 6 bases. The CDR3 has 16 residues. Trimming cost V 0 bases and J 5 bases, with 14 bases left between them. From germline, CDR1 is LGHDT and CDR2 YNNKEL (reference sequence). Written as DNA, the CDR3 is TGTGCCAGCAGCCAAGAAACGGGAGTGGGGGACAATGAGCAGTTCTTC. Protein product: CASSQETGVGDNEQFF.

CDR3: CSARDGASYNEQFF. The CDR3 nucleotides read TGCAGTGCTAGAGACGGCGCTTCCTACAATGAGCAGTTCTTC. The chain links TRBV20-1 to TRBJ2-1; D unclear. This CDR3 spans 14 amino acids. Trimming removed 0 bases from V and 1 base from J, with 7 bases in between. Germline V gene lookup returns CDR1 DFQATT and CDR2 SNEGSKA (reference sequence).

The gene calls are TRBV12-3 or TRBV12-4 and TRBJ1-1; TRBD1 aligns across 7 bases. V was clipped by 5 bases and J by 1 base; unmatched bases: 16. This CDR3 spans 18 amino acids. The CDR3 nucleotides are TGTGCCAGCAGTCTACACCCGGGACAGAAGATTACGAACACTGAAGCTTTCTTT. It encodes CASSLHPGQKITNTEAFF.

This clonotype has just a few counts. CDR3 bases: TGTGCCAGCAGTGGGGACAGGGTCGGGGGCAATCAGCCCCAGCATTTT. Protein product: CASSGDRVGGNQPQHF. The chain links TRBV2 to TRBJ1-5; 9 bases agree with TRBD1. V gave up 4 bases and J gave up 2 bases; unmatched junction bases: 6. CDR1 is SNHLY and CDR2 is FYNNEI in the germline V gene. The CDR3 has 16 amino acids.

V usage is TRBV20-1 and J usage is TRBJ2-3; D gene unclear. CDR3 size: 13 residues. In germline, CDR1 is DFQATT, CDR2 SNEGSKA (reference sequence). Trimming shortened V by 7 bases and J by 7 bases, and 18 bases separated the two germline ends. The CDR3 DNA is TGCAGTGGTCTCCCGTCCCTCACGAATACGCAGTATTTT. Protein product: CSGLPSLTNTQYF.

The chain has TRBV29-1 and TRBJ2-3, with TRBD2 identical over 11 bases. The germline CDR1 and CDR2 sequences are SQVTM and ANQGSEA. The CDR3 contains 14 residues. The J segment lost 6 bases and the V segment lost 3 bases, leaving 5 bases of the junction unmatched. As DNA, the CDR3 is TGCAGCGTTGATAAGGCTAGCGGGAGGGATACGCAGTATTTT. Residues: CSVDKASGRDTQYF.

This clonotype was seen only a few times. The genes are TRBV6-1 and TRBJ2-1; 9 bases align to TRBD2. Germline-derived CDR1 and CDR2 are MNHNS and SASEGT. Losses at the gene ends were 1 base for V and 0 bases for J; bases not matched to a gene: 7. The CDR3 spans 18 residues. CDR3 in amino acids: CASSEGLYSGSSYNEQFF. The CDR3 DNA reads TGTGCCAGCAGTGAAGGTCTATATAGCGGGAGCTCCTACAATGAGCAGTTCTTC.

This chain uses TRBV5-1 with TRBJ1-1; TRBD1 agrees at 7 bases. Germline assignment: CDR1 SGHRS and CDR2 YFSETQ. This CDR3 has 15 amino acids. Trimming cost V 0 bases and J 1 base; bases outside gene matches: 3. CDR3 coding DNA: TGCGCCAGCAGCTTGGTCGGGACAGAGAACACTGAAGCTTTCTTT. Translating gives CASSLVGTENTEAFF. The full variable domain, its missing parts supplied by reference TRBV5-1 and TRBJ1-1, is KAGVTQTPRYLIKTRGQQVTLSCSPISGHRSVSWYQQTPGQGLQFLFEYFSETQRNKGNFPGRFSGRQFSNSRSEMNVSTLELGDSALYLCASSLVGTENTEAFFGQGTRLTVV.

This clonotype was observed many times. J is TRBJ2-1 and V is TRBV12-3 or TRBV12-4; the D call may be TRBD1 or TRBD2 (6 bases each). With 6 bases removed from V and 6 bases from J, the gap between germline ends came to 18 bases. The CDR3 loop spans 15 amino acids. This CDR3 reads CASRPTGRSSNEQFF. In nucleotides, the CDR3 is TGTGCCAGCAGACCTACAGGGAGGTCGTCCAATGAGCAGTTCTTC.

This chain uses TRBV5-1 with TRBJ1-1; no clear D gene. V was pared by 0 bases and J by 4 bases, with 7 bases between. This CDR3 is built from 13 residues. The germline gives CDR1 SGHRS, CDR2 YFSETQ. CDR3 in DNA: TGCGCCAGCAGCTTGGAGGAGAGCACTGAAGCTTTCTTT. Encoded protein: CASSLEESTEAFF. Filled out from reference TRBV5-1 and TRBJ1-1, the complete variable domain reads KAGVTQTPRYLIKTRGQQVTLSCSPISGHRSVSWYQQTPGQGLQFLFEYFSETQRNKGNFPGRFSGRQFSNSRSEMNVSTLELGDSALYLCASSLEESTEAFFGQGTRLTVV.

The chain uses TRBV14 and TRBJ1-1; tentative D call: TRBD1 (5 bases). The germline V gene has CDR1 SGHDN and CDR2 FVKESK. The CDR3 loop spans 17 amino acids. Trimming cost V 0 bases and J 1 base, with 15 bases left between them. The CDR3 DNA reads TGTGCCAGCAGCCAAGATTGGGCATTGGGACGGAACACTGAAGCTTTCTTT. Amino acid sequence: CASSQDWALGRNTEAFF.